This TCR beta chain comes out of a study of shared clonotypes between healthy human individuals. Within Nashville, Tennessee resided all donors, each a Caucasian adult. Note on this clone: Other nucleotide sequences in the sample specify the same CDR3.

V gave up 6 bases and J gave up 0 bases, with 9 bases separating them. The CDR3 is 13 amino acids. CDR1 and CDR2 (germline): ENHRY, SYGVKD. Here immunoSEQ multiplex PCR was the method, and the copy in TCRdb shows in-frame clones only, minus some. The table has 1,100,000 or so clones, around 78% seen once. This TCR derives from a man aged 18 to 29 in good health. Some clones in this sample may be carry-over from other donors' samples. The genes are TRBV10-3 and TRBJ2-7; tentatively, D is TRBD2 (5 bases). Specimen: memory CD4+ T cells from PBMCs. Subset denoted: CD45RA-negative fraction. CDR3 sequence (DNA): TGTGCCATCAGGGCGGGCAGCTCCTACGAGCAGTACTTC. Its protein is CAIRAGSSYEQYF.